Listed below are T cell receptor beta chains from one sample, sequenced in a study of shared clonotypes between healthy human individuals. Some clones are missing from TCRdb's copy, which holds only in-frame ones; the method was immunoSEQ multiplex PCR. The table shows about 530,000 clones, with about 75% occurring only once. Sequencing was performed on PBMCs. These receptors all come from a woman aged 35 to 49 in good health. Some clones in this sample may be carry-over from other donors' samples. Each CDR3 is given with its conserved first and last residue. The order of the fields is D gene, clone size, J gene, V gene, CDR3 protein, CDR3 DNA. The D gene is left open where the match is weak. For some rows the clone size is stated as once, few or many, or as a class when expanded; others skip it.

TRBD2 | . | TRBJ2-4 | TRBV28 | CASSPRGGMGKNIQYF | TGTGCCAGCAGTCCCCGCGGGGGTATGGGCAAAAACATTCAGTACTTC
TRBD2 | . | TRBJ2-1 | TRBV29-1 | CSAGRGSPREQFF | TGCAGCGCTGGGCGGGGGAGCCCTCGGGAGCAGTTCTTC
TRBD2 | . | TRBJ2-1 | TRBV7-2 | CASSLAGGAYNEQFF | TGTGCCAGCAGCTTAGCGGGAGGGGCGTACAATGAGCAGTTCTTC
TRBD1 | . | TRBJ1-4 | TRBV28 | CASTRQGEREKLFF | TGTGCCAGCACTAGACAGGGGGAAAGAGAAAAACTGTTTTTT
. | . | TRBJ2-7 | TRBV28 | CASKPGANRRYEQYF | TGTGCCAGCAAGCCCGGGGCGAACCGCCGCTACGAGCAGTACTTC
. | . | TRBJ1-4 | TRBV19 | CASSAQADEKLFF | TGTGCCAGTAGTGCCCAGGCGGATGAAAAACTGTTTTTT
. | few | TRBJ1-2 | TRBV28 | CASNLGFHGYTF | TGTGCCAGCAACCTGGGATTTCATGGCTACACCTTC
TRBD1 | . | TRBJ2-7 | TRBV28 | CASSPEPPGQGASYEQYF | TGTGCCAGCAGTCCCGAACCACCGGGACAGGGGGCCTCCTACGAGCAGTACTTC
. | once | TRBJ1-3 | TRBV6-6 | CASSGQGSGNTIYF | TGTGCCAGCAGTGGCCAGGGCTCTGGAAACACCATATATTTT
. | . | TRBJ2-3 | TRBV6-1 | CASSEAGTNTDTQYF | TGTGCCAGCAGTGAAGCTGGGACAAACACAGATACGCAGTATTTT
. | few | TRBJ1-2 | TRBV20-1 | CSGNGGYGYTF | TGCAGTGGGAACGGGGGGTATGGCTACACCTTC
. | . | TRBJ2-3 | TRBV2 | CASGDLGPGTDTQYF | TGTGCCAGCGGGGACTTAGGCCCTGGCACAGATACGCAGTATTTT
. | . | TRBJ2-1 | TRBV5-1 | CASSLEGLINEQFF | TGCGCCAGCAGCTTGGAGGGACTGATAAATGAGCAGTTCTTC
. | . | TRBJ2-1 | TRBV25-1 | CASSGSSYNEQFF | TGTGCCAGCAGCGGGAGCTCCTACAATGAGCAGTTCTTC
. | . | TRBJ2-7 | TRBV4-1 | CASSQQGARSYEQYF | TGCGCCAGCAGCCAACAGGGAGCTCGCTCCTACGAGCAGTACTTC
TRBD2 | . | TRBJ2-2 | TRBV2 | CASSSGSGTGELFF | TGTGCCAGCAGTAGCGGGAGCGGGACCGGGGAGCTGTTTTTT
TRBD2 | . | TRBJ2-3 | TRBV10-1 | CASRLAGDTDTQYF | TGCGCCAGCCGACTAGCGGGAGACACAGATACGCAGTATTTT
TRBD2 | . | TRBJ2-3 | TRBV7-2 | CASSSGVAGGGTDTQYF | TGTGCCAGCAGCTCCGGTGTGGCGGGAGGGGGAACAGATACGCAGTATTTT
. | . | TRBJ1-4 | TRBV4-3 | CASSDWGPFPEKLFF | TGCGCCAGCAGCGACTGGGGTCCTTTTCCTGAAAAACTGTTTTTT
TRBD1 | . | TRBJ1-4 | TRBV6-7 | CASRQGNREKLFF | TGTGCCAGCAGACAGGGGAATCGGGAAAAACTGTTTTTT
. | few | TRBJ1-1 | TRBV6-1 | CASSAYPGGTEAFF | TGTGCCAGCAGTGCATACCCGGGGGGCACTGAAGCTTTCTTT
TRBD2 | few | TRBJ2-2 | TRBV15 | CATSRVPTSIGELFF | TGTGCCACCAGCAGAGTCCCGACTAGCATCGGGGAGCTGTTTTTT
. | . | TRBJ2-3 | TRBV10-3 | CAISELGDTDTQYF | TGTGCCATCAGTGAGTTGGGTGACACAGATACGCAGTATTTT
TRBD2 | . | TRBJ2-7 | TRBV27 | CASSFGLGGTSGTVYEQYF | TGTGCCAGCAGTTTCGGATTGGGCGGGACTAGCGGGACGGTCTACGAGCAGTACTTC
. | . | TRBJ1-3 | TRBV29-1 | CSVGGAPGNTIYF | TGCAGCGTTGGGGGGGCTCCTGGAAACACCATATATTTT
TRBD2 | . | TRBJ2-1 | TRBV7-2 | CASSLTSGRNEQFF | TGTGCCAGCAGCTTAACTAGCGGGAGGAATGAGCAGTTCTTC
. | . | TRBJ2-7 | TRBV18 | CASSPGQMYEQYF | TGTGCCAGCTCACCAGGGCAGATGTACGAGCAGTACTTC
TRBD1 | . | TRBJ2-3 | TRBV28 | CASTGQGGADTQYF | TGTGCCAGCACGGGACAGGGGGGAGCAGATACGCAGTATTTT
. | . | TRBJ2-1 | TRBV5-1 | CASSLVDWKYNEQFF | TGCGCCAGCAGCTTGGTGGACTGGAAATACAATGAGCAGTTCTTC
TRBD1 | . | TRBJ1-5 | TRBV6-1 | CASSAQGTGGQPQHF | TGTGCCAGCAGTGCCCAAGGGACAGGGGGACAGCCCCAGCATTTT